Sequencing of this T cell receptor (beta chain) was carried out in a study of human T cells and chemical hapten exposure (dated by TCRdb to 2020 to 2022). Background on the whole study: For sensitization, 2% DPC in acetone was applied to a roughly 2 cm by roughly 2 cm area of upper inner arm skin. Throughout the approximately 24-week study period, patients were also given weekly therapeutic DPC doses on the scalp. Patch testing was performed on the upper back with Finn chambers containing 0.01% DPC, and the patch tests were scored after 6 days according to International Contact Dermatitis Research Group standards. Alopecia areata with under or over 50% scalp involvement, alopecia totalis and alopecia universalis were represented in the patient cohort, which was mostly female. Libraries were pooled for sequencing, and variation in per-sample TCR yields was attributed mainly to small differences in library volumes within the pool. Peripheral blood TCR repertoire changes were tracked in vivo in alopecia patients during primary and secondary sensitization to the hapten diphenylcyclopropenone (DPC). Patient blood was sampled pre-sensitization (week 0) and at 2, 6 and about 24 weeks after DPC sensitization. Some 29 alopecia patients gave blood for TCR sequencing at one to four time points (pre-sensitization, 2, 6 and 24 weeks). For every blood RNA sample, sequencing covered both the TCR alpha and TCR beta chains. Results and caveats for the whole study, not just this receptor: The number of TCRs above 1 in 1000 frequency did not change with DPC sensitization; there was no evidence of global repertoire structure alterations. After repeated subsampling, the strength of the expansion versus patch-test correlation and the threshold at which it became significant changed. A positive correlation was found between the number of PT1 expanded TCRs and patch test score, with significance reached at thresholds 8, 16 and 32 but not 4. Expanded TCRs formed significantly more large CDR3 similarity clusters than pre-sensitization or healthy control sets, consistent with antigen-driven responses. All patients had alopecia, a presumed autoimmune disease, so their immune response might differ from that of healthy individuals.

With regard to this clonotype: This clone's antigen is unknown. The input lacks base qualities; no much larger clone sits a single base away.

The library relied on RACE. TCRdb records NextSeq 500 as the sequencer. During library preparation, unique molecular identifiers were attached to individual cDNA molecules so that TCRs could be counted in a quantitative, reproducible way. Per the source publication's procedure: A median of around 96,000 TCRs per sample was observed, with a range of about 20,000 to 750,000. V, J and CDR3 annotation of the TCR reads was performed with the Decombinator software suite. For PS versus PT1 abundance plots, all samples were subsampled to the same number of TCRs (28,000). TCRs were defined as expanded if absent before sensitization and observed at least eight times at the 2-week time point. TCRdb trimmed public reads at Q25 via fastp, called clones via MiXCR and kept in-frame beta chains. Under each unique CDR3 protein, matching rows form one entry showing the most common genes and DNA. TCRdb's processing, not the authors' own work, is the source of the V and J calls. This sample holds tens of thousands of distinct CDR3 sequences; 10% were observed only once. Roughly a quarter of the sample is in the top ten clones.

The time point label, as the study defines it: pre-sensitization, week 0. The treatment or condition label on this specimen signifies: therapeutic diphenylcyclopropenone sensitization with weekly scalp DPC. Total RNA was isolated from unfractionated whole blood collected in Tempus Blood RNA tubes. At each patch-test visit, blood was drawn before the patch test was applied. Eligible patients were aged 18 to 70, diagnosed with alopecia, deemed suitable for DPC therapy, and excluded if pregnant. Including cysteine and phenylalanine, the CDR3 has 16 amino acids. The read is trimmed to its CDR3 DNA, 48 bases read in frame from base 1. At the junction V is shortened by 5 bases and J by 2 bases, with 19 bases in between. The germline V gene provides CDR1 MNHEY and CDR2 SVGEGT.

This specimen was whole blood, taken in connection with sensitization to the hapten diphenylcyclopropenone (DPC). The receptor was isolated from a man in his fifties or sixties with alopecia areata. Some clones in this sample may be carry-over from other donors' samples. The receptor chain draws on TRBV6-2 or TRBV6-3 and TRBJ2-7; TRBD2 is a weak D gene call, 6 bases matching. CDR3 loop: CASSTVLGGMPYEQYF. The DNA reads TGTGCCAGCAGTACCGTCCTCGGAGGGATGCCCTACGAGCAGTACTTC.